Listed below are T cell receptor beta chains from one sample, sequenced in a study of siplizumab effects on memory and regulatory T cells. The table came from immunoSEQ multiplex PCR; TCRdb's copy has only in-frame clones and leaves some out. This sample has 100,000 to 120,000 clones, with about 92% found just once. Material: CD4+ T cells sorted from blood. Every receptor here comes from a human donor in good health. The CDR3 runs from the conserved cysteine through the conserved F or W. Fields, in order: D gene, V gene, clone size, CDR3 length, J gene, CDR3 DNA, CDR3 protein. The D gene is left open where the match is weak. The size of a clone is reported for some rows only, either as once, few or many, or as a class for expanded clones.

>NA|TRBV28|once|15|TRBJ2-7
TGTGCCAGCAGTACGATCAGGACTTTCTCGTACGAGCAGTACTTC
CASSTIRTFSYEQYF
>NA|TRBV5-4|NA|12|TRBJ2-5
TGTGCCAGCAGCGGAGTAAAGGAGACCCAGTACTTC
CASSGVKETQYF
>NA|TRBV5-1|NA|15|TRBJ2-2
TGCGCCAGCGTTCCCGGGACGGCGAACACCGGGGAGCTGTTTTTT
CASVPGTANTGELFF
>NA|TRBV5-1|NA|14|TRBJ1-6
TGCGCCAGCAGCTTAGGACACGCAAATTCACCCCTCCACTTT
CASSLGHANSPLHF
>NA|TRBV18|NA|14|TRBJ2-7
TGTGCCAGCTCACCACGGGATGGCTCCTACGAGCAGTACTTC
CASSPRDGSYEQYF
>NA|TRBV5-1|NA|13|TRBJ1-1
TGCGCCAGCAGCTCGCAGGGTCACACTGAAGCTTTCTTT
CASSSQGHTEAFF
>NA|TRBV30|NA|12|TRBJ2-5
TGTGCCTCCCTCTGGGCAGCAGAGACCCAGTACTTC
CASLWAAETQYF
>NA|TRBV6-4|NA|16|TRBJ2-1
TGTGCCAGCAGTGGACAACGGGACGGGACCTACAATGAGCAGTTCTTC
CASSGQRDGTYNEQFF
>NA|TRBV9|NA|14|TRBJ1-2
TGTGCCAGCAGCGTAGGACAACAGGTCTATGGCTACACCTTC
CASSVGQQVYGYTF
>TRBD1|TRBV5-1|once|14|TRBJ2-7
TGCGCCAGCAGCTTGGGGACAGGGAAATACGAGCAGTACTTC
CASSLGTGKYEQYF
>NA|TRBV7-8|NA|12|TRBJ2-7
TGTGCCAGCAGCTCAGCACCCTACGAGCAGTACTTC
CASSSAPYEQYF
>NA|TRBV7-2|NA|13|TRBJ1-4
TGTGCCAGCAGCCCCGACAGTACCGGAAAACTGTTTTTT
CASSPDSTGKLFF
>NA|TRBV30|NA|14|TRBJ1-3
TGTGCCTGGATTGCGGGGGGCCGTGGAAACACCATATATTTT
CAWIAGGRGNTIYF
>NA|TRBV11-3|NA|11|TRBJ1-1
TGTGCCAGCCGGGAGAACACTGAAGCTTTCTTT
CASRENTEAFF
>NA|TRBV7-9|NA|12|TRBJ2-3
TGTGCCAGCAGCCCCTACACAGATACGCAGTATTTT
CASSPYTDTQYF
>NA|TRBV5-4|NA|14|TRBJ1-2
TGTGCCAGCAGCCTTAAGCTAGAGGACTATGGCTACACCTTC
CASSLKLEDYGYTF
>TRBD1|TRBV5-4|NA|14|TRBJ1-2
TGTGCCAGCAGCCTTACCGGGACAGTCTATGGCTACACCTTC
CASSLTGTVYGYTF
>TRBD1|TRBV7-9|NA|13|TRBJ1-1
TGTGCCGGCTCGACAGGGCAGAACACTGAAGCTTTCTTT
CAGSTGQNTEAFF
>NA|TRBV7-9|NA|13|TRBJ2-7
TGTGCCAGCAGCTTAGCTGGACTTTACGAGCAGTACTTC
CASSLAGLYEQYF
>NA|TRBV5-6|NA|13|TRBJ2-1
TGTGCCACCCAACGTGGGGGAGGCAATGAGCAGTTCTTC
CATQRGGGNEQFF
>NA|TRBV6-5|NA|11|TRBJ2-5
TGTGCCAGCAGTTTCGGGTCTAGGAAGTACTTC
CASSFGSRKYF
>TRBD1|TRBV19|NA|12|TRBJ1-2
TGTGCCAGTAGTAGGACAGGGAATGGCTACACCTTC
CASSRTGNGYTF
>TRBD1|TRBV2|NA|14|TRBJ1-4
TGTGCCAGCCAATCACAGGGGGCGGGCGAAAAACTGTTTTTT
CASQSQGAGEKLFF
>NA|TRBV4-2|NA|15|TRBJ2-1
TGTGCCAGCAGCCCGAGGGTGAGCTCCTACAATGAGCAGTTCTTC
CASSPRVSSYNEQFF
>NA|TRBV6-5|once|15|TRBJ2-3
TGTGCCAGCAGGTGGAGGGGAGATAGCACAGATACGCAGTATTTT
CASRWRGDSTDTQYF
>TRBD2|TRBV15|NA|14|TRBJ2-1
TGTGCCACCAGTCTCCGGGGGGGCCGCAATGAGCAGTTCTTC
CATSLRGGRNEQFF
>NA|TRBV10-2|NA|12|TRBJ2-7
TGCGCCAGCCTACAGGGATCGGGCGAGCAGTACTTC
CASLQGSGEQYF
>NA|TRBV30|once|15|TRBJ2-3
TGTGCCTGGAGTGTGGGAGCGAGGTCCACAGATACGCAGTATTTT
CAWSVGARSTDTQYF
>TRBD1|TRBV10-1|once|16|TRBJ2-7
TGCGCCAGCAGTGAGTCTTGTTGGGACAGGACCTACGAGCAGTACTTC
CASSESCWDRTYEQYF
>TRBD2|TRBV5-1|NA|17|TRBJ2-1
TGCGCCAGCAGCTCTGGACTAGCGGGGGGGCCAAGGAATGAGCAGTTCTTC
CASSSGLAGGPRNEQFF
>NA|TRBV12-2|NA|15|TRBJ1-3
TGTGCAAGTCGCCCGGGACCTATGGAGAGAAACACCATATATTTT
CASRPGPMERNTIYF
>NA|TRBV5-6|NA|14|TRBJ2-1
TGTGCCAGCAGCTTGGCCTTTAGTGAGGGAGAGCAGTTCTTC
CASSLAFSEGEQFF
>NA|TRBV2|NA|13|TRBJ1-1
TGTGCCAGCAGGGGACACAGGGACACTGAAGCTTTCTTT
CASRGHRDTEAFF
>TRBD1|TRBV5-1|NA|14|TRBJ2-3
TGCGCCAGCAGCCCAGGACAGGCGGTAGATACGCAGTATTTT
CASSPGQAVDTQYF
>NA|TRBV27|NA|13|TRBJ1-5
TGTGCCAGCTCCCCGTTAAGCAATCAGCCCCAGCATTTT
CASSPLSNQPQHF
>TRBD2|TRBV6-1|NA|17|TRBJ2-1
TGTGCCAGCAGTGAACGCGGGGGGCGCCCCCCCTACAATGAGCAGTTCTTC
CASSERGGRPPYNEQFF